The T cell receptor beta chain described here comes from a study of identical twins. Overall study results and limits: Out-of-frame alpha sequences shared between twins exhibited an excess of low generation probability.

As for this clonotype: The antigen is not known.

Each CDR3 protein is one row after TCRdb ran MiXCR on the 5' RACE reads. The sample includes fewer than 900,000 distinct CDR3 sequences, 21% of them seen just once. Only healthy Caucasians were included as donors. Trimming shortened V by 4 bases and J by 2 bases, and 12 bases separated the two germline ends. In germline, CDR1 is SGHVS, CDR2 FQNEAQ. There are 14 residues in the CDR3. This sample was also put to use in a study of T cells expressing NK-cell markers. That paper adds: In several experiments, sorting was restricted to alpha-beta TCR T cells by an anti-gamma-delta TCR antibody. Similarly, these clonotypes led the CD3+CD56-NKG2C+ fraction as well in four donors.

This TCR was sampled from a young woman in good health. Sequencing input: PBMCs. V and J are TRBV7-8 and TRBJ2-7, with D maybe TRBD1 (5 bases). CDR3 sequence reads: CASSSTAYPYEQYF. The CDR3 nucleotides are TGTGCCAGCAGCTCGACAGCCTATCCCTACGAGCAGTACTTC. Combining the CDR3 with reference TRBV7-8 and TRBJ2-7 gives the whole variable domain GAGVSQSPRYKVAKRGQDVALRCDPISGHVSLFWYQQALGQGPEFLTYFQNEAQLDKSGLPSDRFFAERPEGSVSTLKIQRTQQEDSAVYLCASSSTAYPYEQYFGPGTRLTVT.